This T cell receptor beta chain is from a study of control samples from healthy donors and cancer patients. The germline CDR1 and CDR2 sequences are MNHEY and SMNVEV (reference sequence). This CDR3 comprises 15 residues. Trimming stripped 5 bases from V and 1 base from J, with 12 bases between. This table comes from immunoSEQ multiplex PCR, and its TCRdb copy is limited to in-frame clones, with some not included. The table records roughly 170,000 clones, 80% to 95% of them present only once. The clonotype comes from a woman aged 55 to 70 in good health. Sequencing was carried out using blood. J is TRBJ2-1 and V is TRBV27; D is possibly TRBD2 (5 bases). CDR3 protein: CASSPKGSSYNEQFF. CDR3 DNA sequence: TGTGCCAGCAGTCCGAAAGGGAGTTCCTACAATGAGCAGTTCTTC.